Listed here are 6 T cell receptor beta chains from one sample, sequenced in a study of blood T cell repertoires in COVID-19. The protocol was immunoSEQ multiplex PCR, while the TCRdb copy is restricted to in-frame clones and leaves out a portion. The data contain 250,000 to 350,000 clones, about nine tenths of them singletons. The sample was peripheral blood. The receptors come from a woman aged 55-69 years with acute or convalescent COVID-19.

This chain links TRBV7-6 with TRBJ2-7; 7 bases are shared with TRBD2. This CDR3 spans 15 amino acids. J was trimmed by 4 bases and V by 2 bases; bases with no gene match: 8. Germline V gives CDR1 SGHVS, CDR2 FNYEAQ. In DNA form, the CDR3 reads TGTGCCAGCAGCTTACTCTCAGCGGGACGTTACGAGCAGTACTTC. It translates to CASSLLSAGRYEQYF.

In regard to this clone: The same CDR3 also results from other DNA sequences found in this sample. The J gene is TRBJ2-7, the V gene TRBV12-3 or TRBV12-4; D may be TRBD1 (5 bases). Trimming left V 1 base short and J 5 bases short, with 9 bases between. The CDR3 covers 13 residues. The CDR3 nucleotides are TGTGCCAGCAGTTTAGGGGGCAGGGACGAGCAGTACTTC. This translates into CASSLGGRDEQYF.

The genes are TRBV4-2 and TRBJ2-2; 10 nucleotides align to TRBD2. Looked up from germline, CDR1 is LGHNA and CDR2 is YNFKEQ. With V trimmed by 1 base and J by 4 bases, 6 bases remained unmatched. This CDR3 is built from 17 residues. The DNA for the CDR3 is TGTGCCAGCAGCCAAGTAAGGGCTAGCGGGAGCACCGGGGAGCTGTTTTTT. Amino acid sequence: CASSQVRASGSTGELFF.

The CDR3 DNA reads as TGCGCCAGCAGCCAAGACAGGGCTCTCTACGAGCAGTACTTC. It translates to CASSQDRALYEQYF. This chain uses TRBV4-3 with TRBJ2-7; a weak D match, TRBD1 (5 bases). The CDR3 is 14 residues long. Trimming cost V 0 bases and J 3 bases, with 9 bases left between them. The germline gives CDR1 LGHNA, CDR2 YSLEER.

The chain links TRBV7-2 to TRBJ2-7, with 7 bases identical to TRBD1. The CDR3 has 13 residues. V trimming: 8 bases; J trimming: 1 base; junction bases outside the gene matches: 5. Germline assignment: CDR1 SGHTA and CDR2 FQGNSA. CDR3 loop: CASFRQGSYEQYF. In DNA form, the CDR3 reads TGTGCCAGCTTCCGACAGGGTTCCTACGAGCAGTACTTC.

The gene calls are TRBV18 and TRBJ1-5; 7 nucleotides align to TRBD1. CDR1 and CDR2 from the germline V gene are KGHSH and LQKENI. V lost 0 bases, J lost 9 bases, and 8 bases stayed unmatched. There are 15 residues in the CDR3. CDR3 sequence reads: CASSPPDRPSPPQHF. Here the CDR3 DNA reads TGTGCCAGCTCACCACCGGACAGGCCTTCTCCGCCCCAGCATTTT.